The clone carrying this T cell receptor (beta chain) was found many times. The data were taken from a study of T cell repertoires in cytomegalovirus infection. In TCRdb, the reads were re-called with MiXCR into one record per CDR3 protein. The sample lists about 300,000 distinct CDR3 sequences, about 8.8% occurring once. J was trimmed by 2 bases and V by 6 bases; bases with no gene match: 6. Germline V lookup: CDR1 LNHDA, CDR2 SQIVND (reference sequence). The CDR3 is made up of 16 amino acids. The receptor comes from a human donor in good health (CMV status not recorded). Some clones in this sample may be carry-over from other donors' samples. What was sequenced was PBMCs. The chain employs TRBV19 and TRBJ2-5, with TRBD2 identical over 13 bases. CDR3 bases: TGTGCCAGTAGCCAAGGACTAGCGGGGGCTCAAGAGACCCAGTACTTC. This codes for CASSQGLAGAQETQYF.